This T cell receptor (beta chain) originates from a study of Ad26.COV2.S vaccination and SARS-CoV-2 variants (dated by TCRdb to the early 2020s). Regarding the complete study: Donors in the vaccine arm were drawn from COV1001, a phase I-IIa trial of Ad26.COV2.S in healthy adults that was multicentre, randomized, double-blind and placebo-controlled. Ad26.COV2.S was administered intramuscularly at 5 x 10^10 or 1 x 10^11 viral particles, either as a single shot or as two shots given 56 days apart. A total of 32 samples were included in the TCR-sequenced set, comprising 19 Ad26.COV2.S vaccine recipients, 5 placebo recipients and 8 SARS-CoV-2 convalescent individuals. Participants in the trial were split at random into five groups of five each, receiving low-dose or high-dose Ad26.COV2.S once or twice, or else placebo on both occasions. TCRbeta repertoire sequencing served as the tool for gauging how specific and how broad the SARS-CoV-2-reactive T cell receptors were following Ad26.COV2.S vaccination. Investigators remained blinded to trial group allocation during experiments and outcome assessment. Broad study findings and their caveats: Spike-specific TCR breadth was higher in Ad26.COV2.S recipients than in placebo recipients (P = 0.0014). Vaccine and placebo recipients had similar non-spike TCR breadth, a finding consistent with the vaccine containing only spike. Substantial breadth of spike-specific CD8+ and CD4+ T cell responses was reported after vaccination. It was noted by the authors that total T cell responses may have been underestimated by the TCR breadth and depth analyses. The study lacked the statistical power to compare responses across vaccine doses or regimens.

Concerning this clone: Its antigen is still unknown. No much larger clone exists at a distance of one base, and base qualities are not known.

CDR1 and CDR2 were assigned from the germline V gene as SGDLS and YYNGEE. The CDR3 covers 14 residues, taking in both the cysteine and the phenylalanine. Only CDR3 DNA is held: 42 bases, read in frame from base 1. V is clipped by 1 base and J by 2 bases, and the sequence between their germline boundaries is 9 bases long. The immunoSEQ Assay was the method used to sequence TCRbeta CDR3 regions. After extraction, genomic DNA underwent amplification by bias-controlled multiplex PCR, followed by high-throughput sequencing. Per the original workflow: To quantify the absolute abundance of every unique TCRbeta CDR3 region, sequences were collapsed and filtered. T cell fraction was estimated by normalizing TCRbeta template counts to usable DNA, which was measured by amplifying reference genes present in all nucleated cells. Repertoire TCRs were annotated as SARS-CoV-2-specific by exact matching of V gene, CDR3 amino acid sequence and J gene to a known reactive TCR set. MIRA supplied the reference SARS-CoV-2 TCR set, which was filtered for enrichment in COVID-19-positive ImmuneCODE repertoires so that public or cross-reactive TCRs were removed. Using the MIRA antigens, annotated TCRs were further analysed by specific ORF or by position within an ORF. Breadth was defined as the number of annotated unique rearrangements divided by the total number of unique productive rearrangements, and depth was defined as the summed frequency of the annotated unique rearrangements. TCR breadth was compared between groups using two-sided Wilcoxon rank-sum tests. TCRdb re-hosts the immuneACCESS table, in-frame sequences only. Its copies lack some clones; in the studies checked, an unresolved V gene accounts for under half of them, and the cause for the rest is not known. Clonal size and the V and J genes are those of that table, whereas D and trimming came from the DNA. The sample table holds fewer than 900,000 clones, of which 80% to 90% were seen once. About 1.5% of the sample is taken by the ten largest.

This specimen's treatment or condition label, interpreted: about 20 received Ad26.COV2.S at low or high dose, single or two shots; about five received placebo; per-sample allocation not given. For vaccine and placebo recipients, repertoires were sequenced using samples collected on day 63 after the first injection. Cohort 1b enrolled some 25 adults aged 18-55 years at a single site in Boston, USA, between 29 July and 7 August 2020. As a vaccine, Ad26.COV2.S was a replication-incompetent adenovirus type 26 vector that expressed a prefusion-stabilized SARS-CoV-2 spike protein derived from the original Wuhan strain.

The material sequenced was peripheral blood, taken in a trial of Ad26.COV2.S vaccine versus placebo. This sequence originates from a person aged 18-60 years who received the Ad26.COV2.S COVID-19 vaccine or a placebo. This chain is built from TRBV9 and TRBJ1-2, with TRBD1 perhaps the D gene, on 6 matching bases. In nucleotide form, the sequence is TGTGCCAGCAGCGTACAGGGGAAAAACTATGGCTACACCTTC. Protein translation: CASSVQGKNYGYTF.